This T cell receptor beta chain derives from a study of cytomegalovirus exposure and HLA in healthy donors. Study findings and constraints: Reports state that TCR beta sequences accurately predicted most subjects' HLA-A and HLA-B alleles. Diagnosis of cytomegalovirus status made by the classifier reportedly showed high specificity and sensitivity.

This clone has only a few counts. Its antigen is unknown. It was with 60 Vbeta and 13 Jbeta primers that the PCR ran. Measured with immunoSEQ multiplex PCR; TCRdb has only the in-frame clones, and not every one. The table includes approximately 130,000 clones, approximately 78% detected once. With 6 bases removed from V and 8 bases from J, the gap between germline ends came to 19 bases. There are 14 residues in the CDR3. The germline gives CDR1 KGHSH, CDR2 LQKENI. The sequencing input was PBMCs. The chain carries TRBV18 and TRBJ1-2; D is undetermined. This sequence originates from a woman in her 40s in good health and CMV-seronegative. The CDR3 DNA reads as TGTGCCAGCTCCCCCGTGGAGAAGTCCGTAGGCTACACCTTC. This encodes CASSPVEKSVGYTF.